This T cell receptor (beta chain) is drawn from a study of cytomegalovirus exposure and HLA in healthy donors. Study information: HLA-typed donors contributed 80 million or so unique TCRs, which were held in an early data release. General study results and limits: Most of the TCR beta V segments (in an earlier analysis) were productive either about 87% or about 30% of the time. An assumption of roughly uniform sequencing depth across donors underlay the presence/absence analyses.

The PCR made use of 60 Vbeta and 13 Jbeta primers. The protocol was immunoSEQ multiplex PCR, while the TCRdb copy is restricted to in-frame clones and leaves out a portion. The sample lists 79,000 or so clones, 60% to 75% seen once, with about 16% in the top ten. CDR3 size: 14 residues. Trimming removed 5 bases at V and 3 bases at J, with 14 bases between. Germline lookup yields CDR1 LNHDA and CDR2 SQIVND (reference sequence). A note on this clone: Its antigen is currently unknown.

This receptor was identified in a middle-aged woman in good health and CMV-seropositive. The sample consisted of PBMCs. This chain uses TRBV19 with TRBJ2-7; D is undetermined. CDR3 sequence (DNA): TGTGCCAGTAGTTCGGGTCCCTCACTCTACGAGCAGTACTTC. This codes for CASSSGPSLYEQYF.